This TCR beta chain comes out of a study of cytomegalovirus exposure and HLA in healthy donors. Overall study: From 170 million or so T cells, an earlier analysis saw 120 million or so unique TCR beta sequences. Whole-study results and caveats: As a later analysis showed, several of the most significant clusters appeared to be linked to common viral pathogens. The majority of TCR sequences were rare, yet some public TCRs appeared in many donors. A cluster of highly shared sequence variants was likely a sequencing artifact.

With respect to this clone: The antigen is undetermined.

CDR1 SGHRS and CDR2 YFSETQ come from the germline V gene. This CDR3 has 16 amino acids. V dropped 4 bases and J dropped 0 bases, with 17 bases sitting between them. PCR used 60 Vbeta primers and 13 Jbeta primers. Profiling relied on immunoSEQ multiplex PCR, and the TCRdb table lists in-frame clones only, not all of them. Here the sample spans over 110,000 clones, over 65% being singletons. The material sequenced was PBMCs. V usage is TRBV5-1 and J usage is TRBJ2-7, with D tentatively TRBD2 (5 bases). This clonotype originated in a female donor in good health and CMV-seronegative. The CDR3 DNA reads TGCGCCAGCAGCCTGACTTTTGCGGGCCCCTCCTACGAGCAGTACTTC. It specifies CASSLTFAGPSYEQYF.